The 10 T cell receptor beta chains below were found in one sample sequenced in a study of early T cells in non-severe SARS-CoV-2 infection. Via MiXCR, TCRdb re-called the 5' RACE reads, giving one row per CDR3 protein. The sample has about 48,000 distinct CDR3 sequences, under 15% seen once; the top ten hold roughly 10%. Sequenced input: whole blood. These TCRs come from an adult who was a healthcare worker with PCR-confirmed SARS-CoV-2 infection or an uninfected control (not recorded which).

The chain combines TRBV12-3 or TRBV12-4 with TRBJ2-1, with 8 bases aligning to TRBD1. Germline trimming cut 4 bases from V and 8 bases from J; bases unmatched to any gene: 4. CDR3 length equals 13 residues. DNA for the CDR3: TGTGCCAGCAGTTCGGACAGGGAAGATGAGCAGTTCTTC. This codes for CASSSDREDEQFF.

The sample holds many counts of this clonotype. This rearrangement joins TRBV29-1 to TRBJ1-1; D call uncertain. Trimming pared 4 bases from V and 3 bases from J, leaving 6 bases between. The CDR3 is made up of 11 amino acids. Germline values: CDR1 SQVTM, CDR2 ANQGSEA. CDR3 protein: CSVGEDTEAFF. The DNA of the CDR3 is TGCAGCGTTGGAGAGGACACTGAAGCTTTCTTT.

The genes are TRBV30 and TRBJ1-1, with D unclear. Germline loops: CDR1 GTSNPN, CDR2 SVGIG (reference sequence). Deletions cut 3 bases from V and 1 base from J, with 12 bases between. This CDR3 has 14 residues. The CDR3 bases are TGTGCCTGGAGACCCGGACGGAGGAACACTGAAGCTTTCTTT. It specifies CAWRPGRRNTEAFF.

This clonotype appeared many times. The CDR3 loop is CAISELGLLSGANVLTF. The CDR3 DNA follows: TGTGCCATCAGTGAGCTGGGACTCCTCTCTGGGGCCAACGTCCTGACTTTC. V gene TRBV10-3 combines with J gene TRBJ2-6; D perhaps matches TRBD2 (6 bases). This CDR3 is built from 17 residues. Germline V gives CDR1 ENHRY, CDR2 SYGVKD. The V and J ends lost 2 bases and 0 bases respectively, with 11 bases between them.

This rearrangement joins TRBV9 to TRBJ2-1; tentatively, D is TRBD1 (6 bases). The V gene lost 0 bases and the J gene lost 0 bases, with 7 bases spanning the gap. Germline V lookup: CDR1 SGDLS, CDR2 YYNGEE. This CDR3 is built from 15 residues. CDR3 amino acids: CASSVEGGSYNEQFF. CDR3 DNA: TGTGCCAGCAGCGTAGAAGGGGGCTCCTACAATGAGCAGTTCTTC.

V and J are TRBV5-1 and TRBJ2-3; no definite D call. The V gene's germline CDR1 is SGHRS and CDR2 YFSETQ. The CDR3 is made up of 15 amino acids. With 0 bases removed from V and 4 bases from J, the gap between germline ends came to 12 bases. Written as DNA, the CDR3 is TGCGCCAGCAGCTTGGCCCTCGGAGCCCCAGATACGCAGTATTTT. Translating it yields CASSLALGAPDTQYF.

A few counts support this clonotype. The chain carries TRBV12-3 or TRBV12-4 and TRBJ1-1, with D possibly TRBD1 on 6 matching bases. This CDR3 is 15 amino acids long. Trimming removed 7 bases from V and 3 bases from J, with 18 bases in between. The CDR3 DNA reads TGTGCCAGCATCATTCGTAGGGGGTTTGACACTGAAGCTTTCTTT. This codes for CASIIRRGFDTEAFF.

V gene TRBV7-9 combines with J gene TRBJ2-3; TRBD1 aligns across 7 bases. CDR1 and CDR2 from the germline V gene are SEHNR and FQNEAQ (reference sequence). Trimming took 3 bases from V and 5 from J; bases not matched to a gene: 2. This CDR3 has 13 residues. In DNA form, the CDR3 reads TGTGCCAGCAGCTTGTACAGGGGAGATACGCAGTATTTT. Translated: CASSLYRGDTQYF.

CDR3 amino acids: CASSLIPADTQYF. As DNA, the CDR3 is TGTGCCAGCAGCTTAATCCCTGCAGATACGCAGTATTTT. The J gene is TRBJ2-3, the V gene TRBV7-3; D is ambiguous. CDR3 length: 13 amino acids. The germline V and J ends were trimmed by 1 base and 4 bases, with 6 bases remaining between them. Germline lookup yields CDR1 SGHTA and CDR2 FQGTGA.

This clonotype was detected ten times or more. CDR3: CASKEGEGPRFDTQYF. DNA of the CDR3: TGTGCCAGCAAGGAGGGGGAGGGCCCCAGGTTTGATACGCAGTATTTT. This sequence joins TRBV6-6 and TRBJ2-3; tentatively, D is TRBD2 (7 bases). This CDR3 comprises 16 residues. Trimming stripped 7 bases from V and 6 bases from J, with 23 bases between. The germline V gene encodes CDR1 MNHNY and CDR2 SVGAGI (reference sequence).